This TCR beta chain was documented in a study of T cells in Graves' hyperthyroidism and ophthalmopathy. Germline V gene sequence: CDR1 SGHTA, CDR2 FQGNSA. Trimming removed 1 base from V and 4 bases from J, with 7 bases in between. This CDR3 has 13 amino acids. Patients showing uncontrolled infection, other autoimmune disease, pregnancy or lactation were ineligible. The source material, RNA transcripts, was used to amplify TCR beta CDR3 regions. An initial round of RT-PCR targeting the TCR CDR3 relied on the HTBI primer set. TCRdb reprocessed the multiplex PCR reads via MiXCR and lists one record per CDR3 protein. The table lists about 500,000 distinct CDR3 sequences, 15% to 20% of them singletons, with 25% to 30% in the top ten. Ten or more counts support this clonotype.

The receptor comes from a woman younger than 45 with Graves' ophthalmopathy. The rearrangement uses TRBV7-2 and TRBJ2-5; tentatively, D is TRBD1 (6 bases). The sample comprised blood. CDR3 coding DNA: TGTGCCAGCAGCTTAGTCAGGGGAGAGACCCAGTACTTC. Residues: CASSLVRGETQYF.